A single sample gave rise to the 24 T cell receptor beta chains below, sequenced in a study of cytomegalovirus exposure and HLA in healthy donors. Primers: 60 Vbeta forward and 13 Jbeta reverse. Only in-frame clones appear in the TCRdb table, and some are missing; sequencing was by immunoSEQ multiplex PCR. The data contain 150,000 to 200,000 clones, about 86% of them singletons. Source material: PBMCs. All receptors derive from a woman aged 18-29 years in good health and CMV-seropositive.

The CDR3 region is CASSPGQVYPYEQYF. CDR3 coding DNA: TGTGCCAGCAGTCCGGGACAGGTTTACCCCTACGAGCAGTACTTC. This sequence joins TRBV28 and TRBJ2-7, with 8 bases lining up with TRBD1. The CDR3 contains 15 residues. J gave up 2 bases and V 5 bases, and 8 bases lay outside the gene matches. In germline, CDR1 is MDHEN, CDR2 SYDVKM.

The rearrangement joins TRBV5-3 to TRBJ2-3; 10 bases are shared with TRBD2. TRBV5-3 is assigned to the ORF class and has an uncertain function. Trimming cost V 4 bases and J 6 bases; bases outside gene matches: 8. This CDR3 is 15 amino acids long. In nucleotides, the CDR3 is TGTGCCAGAAGCAAAACTAGCGGGACTACGGATACGCAGTATTTT. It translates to CARSKTSGTTDTQYF.

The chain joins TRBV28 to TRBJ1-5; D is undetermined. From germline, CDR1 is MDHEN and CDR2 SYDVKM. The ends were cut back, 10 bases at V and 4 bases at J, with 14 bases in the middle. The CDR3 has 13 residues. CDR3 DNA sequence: TGTGCCATCACGGGCCGGGATAATCAGCCCCAGCATTTT. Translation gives CAITGRDNQPQHF.

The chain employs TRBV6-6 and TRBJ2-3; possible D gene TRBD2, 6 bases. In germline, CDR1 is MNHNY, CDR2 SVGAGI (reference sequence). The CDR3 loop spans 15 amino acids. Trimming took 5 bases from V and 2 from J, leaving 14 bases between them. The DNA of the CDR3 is TGTGCCAGCAGTAAAGTCGGGGGAGTCACAGATACGCAGTATTTT. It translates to CASSKVGGVTDTQYF.

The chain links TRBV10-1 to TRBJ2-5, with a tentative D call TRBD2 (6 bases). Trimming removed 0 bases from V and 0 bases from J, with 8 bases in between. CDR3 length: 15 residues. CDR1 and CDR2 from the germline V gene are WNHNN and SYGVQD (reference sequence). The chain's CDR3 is CASSESAGYQETQYF. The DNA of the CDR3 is TGCGCCAGCAGTGAGTCCGCGGGGTACCAAGAGACCCAGTACTTC.

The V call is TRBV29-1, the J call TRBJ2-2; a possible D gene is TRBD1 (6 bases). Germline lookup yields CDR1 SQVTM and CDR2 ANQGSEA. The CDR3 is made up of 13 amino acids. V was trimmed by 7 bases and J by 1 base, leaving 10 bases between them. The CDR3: CSGRTENTGELFF. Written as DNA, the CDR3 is TGCAGCGGTCGGACAGAGAACACCGGGGAGCTGTTTTTT.

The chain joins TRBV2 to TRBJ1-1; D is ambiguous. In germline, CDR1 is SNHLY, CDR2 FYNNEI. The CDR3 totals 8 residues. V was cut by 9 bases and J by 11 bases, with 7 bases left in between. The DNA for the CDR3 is TGTGCCAGATCCGAGGCTTTCTTT. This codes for CARSEAFF.

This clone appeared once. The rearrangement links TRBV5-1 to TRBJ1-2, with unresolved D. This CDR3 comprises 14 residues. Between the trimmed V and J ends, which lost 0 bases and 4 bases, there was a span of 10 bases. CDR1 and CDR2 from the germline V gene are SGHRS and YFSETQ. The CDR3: CASSLVTEPYGYTF. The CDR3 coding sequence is TGCGCCAGCAGCTTGGTCACAGAGCCCTATGGCTACACCTTC.

CDR3 loop: CATSKVGVNTEAFF. The DNA of the CDR3 is TGTGCCACCAGCAAGGTAGGGGTGAACACTGAAGCTTTCTTT. This rearrangement joins TRBV15 to TRBJ1-1; TRBD1 might be the D (5 bases). This CDR3 has 14 residues. Germline V gene data show CDR1 as LNHNV and CDR2 as YYDKDF (reference sequence). V shed 4 bases and J shed 0 bases, with 9 bases lying between them.

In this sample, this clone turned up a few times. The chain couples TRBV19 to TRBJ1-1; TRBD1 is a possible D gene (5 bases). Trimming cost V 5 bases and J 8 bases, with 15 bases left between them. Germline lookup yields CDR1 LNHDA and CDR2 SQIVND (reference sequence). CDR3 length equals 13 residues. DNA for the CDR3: TGTGCCAGTAGTCTCCAAAGGGGTGGCGAAGCTTTCTTT. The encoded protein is CASSLQRGGEAFF.

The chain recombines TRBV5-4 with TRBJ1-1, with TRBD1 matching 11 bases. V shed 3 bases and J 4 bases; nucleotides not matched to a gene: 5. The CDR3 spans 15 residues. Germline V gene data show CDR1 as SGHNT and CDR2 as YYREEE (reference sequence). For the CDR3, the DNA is TGTGCCAGCAGCTCGGGACAGGGGGTGAGCACTGAAGCTTTCTTT. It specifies CASSSGQGVSTEAFF. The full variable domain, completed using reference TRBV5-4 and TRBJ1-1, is ETGVTQSPTHLIKTRGQQVTLRCSSQSGHNTVSWYQQALGQGPQFIFQYYREEENGRGNFPPRFSGLQFPNYSSELNVNALELDDSALYLCASSSGQGVSTEAFFGQGTRLTVV.

CDR3 DNA: TGTGCTAGTGGTTCGTCTCGGGTATATGGCTACACCTTC. This codes for CASGSSRVYGYTF. This chain connects TRBV12-5 to TRBJ1-2; D ambiguous. Trimming cost V 4 bases and J 5 bases, with 11 bases left between them. The length of the CDR3 is 13 residues. CDR1 LGHNT and CDR2 FRNRAP come from the germline V gene.

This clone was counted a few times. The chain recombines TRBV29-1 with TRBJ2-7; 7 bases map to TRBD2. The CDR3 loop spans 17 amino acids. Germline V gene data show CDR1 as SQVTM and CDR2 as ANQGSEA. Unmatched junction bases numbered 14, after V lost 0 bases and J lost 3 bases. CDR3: CSVEDGGEGRAYYEQYF. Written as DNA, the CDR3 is TGCAGCGTTGAAGATGGGGGGGAAGGAAGGGCCTACTACGAGCAGTACTTC.

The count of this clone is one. The CDR3 nucleotides read TGTGCCAGCAGCTTAGGTGGGAGCGGGGCCGGCCGTGAGCAGTTCTTC. Protein: CASSLGGSGAGREQFF. The V gene is TRBV7-7, the J gene TRBJ2-1; the match to TRBD2 covers 7 bases. The V segment lost 1 base and the J segment 9 bases; nucleotides outside the gene matches: 12. The germline CDR1 and CDR2 sequences are SSHAT and FNYEAQ (reference sequence). CDR3 length equals 16 residues.

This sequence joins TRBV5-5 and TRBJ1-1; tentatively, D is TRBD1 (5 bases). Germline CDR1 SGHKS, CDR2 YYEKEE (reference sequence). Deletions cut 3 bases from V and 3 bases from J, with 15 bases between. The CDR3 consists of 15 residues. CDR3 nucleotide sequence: TGTGCCAGCAGCTCCGGTTGGGGAGGGGACACTGAAGCTTTCTTT. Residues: CASSSGWGGDTEAFF.

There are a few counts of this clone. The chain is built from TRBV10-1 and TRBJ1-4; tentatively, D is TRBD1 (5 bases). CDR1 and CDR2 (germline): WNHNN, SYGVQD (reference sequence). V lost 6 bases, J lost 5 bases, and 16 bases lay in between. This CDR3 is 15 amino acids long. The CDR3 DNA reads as TGCGCCAGCAGCGCCCCCACGGGGGAGAATGAAAAACTGTTTTTT. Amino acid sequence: CASSAPTGENEKLFF.

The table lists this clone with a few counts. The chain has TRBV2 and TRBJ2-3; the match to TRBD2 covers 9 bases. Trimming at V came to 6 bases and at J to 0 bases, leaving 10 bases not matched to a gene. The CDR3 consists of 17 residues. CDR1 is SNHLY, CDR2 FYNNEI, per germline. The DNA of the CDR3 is TGTGCCAGCAGCCAAGGGTTAGCGGGGGCCAGCACAGATACGCAGTATTTT. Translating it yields CASSQGLAGASTDTQYF. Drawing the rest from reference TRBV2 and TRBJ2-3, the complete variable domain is EPEVTQTPSHQVTQMGQEVILRCVPISNHLYFYWYRQILGQKVEFLVSFYNNEISEKSEIFDDQFSVERPDGSNFTLKIRSTKLEDSAMYFCASSQGLAGASTDTQYFGPGTRLTVL.

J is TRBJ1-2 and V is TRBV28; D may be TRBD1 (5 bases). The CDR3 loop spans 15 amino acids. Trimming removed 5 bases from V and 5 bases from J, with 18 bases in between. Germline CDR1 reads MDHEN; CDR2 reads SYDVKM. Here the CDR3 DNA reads TGTGCCAGCAGTGGAACAGGTTTTACCCTATATGGCTACACCTTC. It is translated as CASSGTGFTLYGYTF.

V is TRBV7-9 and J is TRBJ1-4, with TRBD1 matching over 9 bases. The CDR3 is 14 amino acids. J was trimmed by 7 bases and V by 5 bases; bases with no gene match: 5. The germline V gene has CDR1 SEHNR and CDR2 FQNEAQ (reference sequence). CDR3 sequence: CASSQDRGAEKLFF. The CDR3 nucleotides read TGTGCCAGCAGCCAGGACAGGGGTGCTGAAAAACTGTTTTTT.

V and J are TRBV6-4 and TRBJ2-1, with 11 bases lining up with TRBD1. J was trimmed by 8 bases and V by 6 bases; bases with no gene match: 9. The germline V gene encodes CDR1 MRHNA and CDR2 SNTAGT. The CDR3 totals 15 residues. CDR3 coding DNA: TGTGCCAGCAGCAACGGGACAGGGGGTTTCGATGAGCAGTTCTTC. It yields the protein CASSNGTGGFDEQFF.

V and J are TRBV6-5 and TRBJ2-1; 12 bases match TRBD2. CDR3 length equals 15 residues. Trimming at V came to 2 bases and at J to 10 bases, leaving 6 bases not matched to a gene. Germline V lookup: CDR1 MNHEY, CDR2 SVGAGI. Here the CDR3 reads CASSYRPSGGEEQFF. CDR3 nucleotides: TGTGCCAGCAGTTACCGTCCTAGCGGGGGGGAGGAGCAGTTCTTC.

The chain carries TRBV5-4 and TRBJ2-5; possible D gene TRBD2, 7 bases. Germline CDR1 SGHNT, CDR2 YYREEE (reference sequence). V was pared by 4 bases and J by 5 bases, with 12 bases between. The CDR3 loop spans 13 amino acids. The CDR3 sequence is CASSGGAQETQYF. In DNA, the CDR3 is TGTGCCAGCAGCGGGGGGGCCCAGGAGACCCAGTACTTC.

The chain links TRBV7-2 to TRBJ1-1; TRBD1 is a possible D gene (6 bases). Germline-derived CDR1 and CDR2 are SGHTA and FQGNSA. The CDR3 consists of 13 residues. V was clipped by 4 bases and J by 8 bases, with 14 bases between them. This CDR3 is CASSWEGGNEAFF. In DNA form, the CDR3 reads TGTGCCAGCAGCTGGGAGGGGGGCAACGAAGCTTTCTTT.

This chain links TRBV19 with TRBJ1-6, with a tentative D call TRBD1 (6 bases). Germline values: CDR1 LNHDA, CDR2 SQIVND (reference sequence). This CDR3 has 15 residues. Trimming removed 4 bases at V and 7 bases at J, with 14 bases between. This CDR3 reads CASSSSGTLNSPLHF. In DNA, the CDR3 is TGTGCCAGTAGTAGCTCCGGGACACTCAATTCACCCCTCCACTTT.